Here is one T cell receptor (beta chain) with its context. It has no known antigen specificity. There are no base qualities to consult, and no much larger clone falls within one base. The entry originates in a study of blood T cells in healthy people across ages (dated by TCRdb to 2013 to 2016). Concerning the study at large: Template switching captured roughly one uniquely barcoded TCR beta cDNA molecule per two T cells in model experiments. Using deep sequencing normalized with unique cDNA molecular identifiers, the study measured how TCR beta repertoire diversity changes with age. The donors were divided into four age groups: young (average around 16 years), middle-aged (approximately 41), aged (about 62) and long-lived (82). To avoid experimental bias, donors of different ages were distributed randomly across sequencing lanes. For two donors (one aged 18 to 29 and one aged 80 or older), the study analyzed two additional independent replicas of 1 million unique cDNA reads from the same blood draw. Results the study describes overall, beyond this receptor: As age increased, observed TCR beta diversity per million T cells dropped in a roughly linear way, and a significant reduction was already evident by age 40. The CMV infection status of donors was not known, potentially confounding age-related changes in expanded clonotypes. Because profiling used bulk unsorted PBMCs, naive and antigen-experienced compartments could not be compared conclusively. Estimates of total diversity based on one million sequenced T cells were regarded as lower bounds and as underestimates. A strong correlation was found between observed TCR beta diversity and the percentage of naive T cells measured by flow cytometry. Compared with the aged group, more naive CD4+ T cells, fewer expanded clones and increased TCR diversity were shown by the long-lived group, suggesting age selection.

Library generation was performed with 5' RACE. For sequencing, an Illumina HiSeq 2500 was employed. The second PCR ran for about 6 to 12 cycles and used a J-beta primer mix along with a sample-barcoded 5' primer. Each TCR beta cDNA molecule received a unique molecular identifier from a template-switch 5' adaptor carrying 12 random nucleotides. Each sample yielded at least 2.5 million CDR3-containing paired-end reads. First-strand cDNA was synthesized from all RNA with the Mint cDNA synthesis kit, primed by a TRBC-specific oligonucleotide. All cDNA was treated with uracil-DNA glycosylase and then went through a first 18-cycle PCR with the universal primers M1SS and BC2_uni_R. As for the authors' bioinformatics: Each sample was normalized by randomly selecting 1 million high-quality reads, each carrying a distinct molecular identifier. Reads sharing molecular identifiers were discarded rather than binned into consensus sequences. MiTCR, with a Q25 quality threshold and the strictest error-elimination algorithm, was used for CDR3 identification, clonotype clustering and error correction. A nonparametric unseen species model with Euler transformation was used to estimate lower-bound total TCR beta diversity. The public reads were reanalyzed by TCRdb: fastp trimming at Q25, MiXCR alignment, in-frame beta chains only. Each entry merges the rows of one CDR3 protein and shows their most common DNA and genes. The V and J calls and clone size come from TCRdb's table, not from the authors' own analysis. This sample lists 1 million to 1.2 million distinct CDR3 sequences; around two fifths were detected once. In total, the top ten clones hold around 13% of the sample.

The donors were some 36 Caucasian individuals from Russia, aged about 6 to 100 years, who were systemically healthy. Roughly 9.5 milliliters of peripheral blood were drawn from each donor into EDTA-treated Vacutainer tubes. Ficoll-Paque density-gradient centrifugation was used to isolate PBMCs, with at least 6 million obtained per sample. Trizol reagent was used to extract total RNA from PBMCs, with at least 5.5 micrograms per sample. For every donor, flow cytometry on a PBMC aliquot measured the percentage of naive CD45RAhigh/CD27high T cells. V is pared back by 1 base and J by 4 bases, with 7 bases lying between the germline termini. CDR1 and CDR2 are read off the germline V gene as SGHTA and FQGNSA. From cysteine to phenylalanine, the CDR3 is 14 amino acids long. Left in the record is the CDR3 DNA by itself, 42 bases read in frame from the first base.

The chain is made from TRBV7-2 and TRBJ1-4, with the D gene call left open. The sample taken for sequencing was blood. This receptor was taken from a young man in good health. The DNA reads TGTGCCAGCAGCTTAGAATTTAATAATGAAAAACTGTTTTTT. This is translated as CASSLEFNNEKLFF.